The 19 T cell receptor beta chains presented below share a single source sample, sequenced in a study of CXCR3-negative and CXCR3-positive naive CD8 T cells. The study made its TRB cDNA libraries by 5' RACE, adding UMI labels. TCRdb reprocessed the 5' RACE reads and keeps a single row for each CDR3 protein, giving no DNA. In all, the sample yields 2,500 to 3,000 distinct CDR3 sequences. Regarding the study as a whole: Higher TRB CDR3 hydrophobicity marked CXCR3-positive naive cells relative to CXCR3-negative naive cells.

Antigens for these TCRs are unknown. The sample was naive CXCR3+ CD8+ T cells from blood. Subset: CD45RO-CCR7+CD27+CD95- naive CD8+ T cells expressing CXCR3 (TNR3+). The receptors here all came from a human donor in good health. Some clones in this sample may be carry-over from other donors' samples.

V is TRBV25-1 and J is TRBJ2-3; TCRdb's D gene call, TRBD2, goes unchecked for lack of DNA. Germline CDR1 and CDR2: MGHDK and SYGVNS. The CDR3 is made up of 15 amino acids. The CDR3 sequence: CASSEALGYGGTQYF.

Considering frequency, this clonotype is medium-sized. The chain carries TRBV29-1 and TRBJ2-2; TCRdb gives TRBD1 as the D gene, but with no DNA this cannot be confirmed. The CDR3 runs 13 residues. Germline-derived CDR1 and CDR2 are SQVTM and ANQGSEA. This CDR3 is CSSSGPNTGELFF.

V gene TRBV19 combines with J gene TRBJ2-7; TCRdb's D call, TRBD1, is unchecked because there is no DNA. Germline CDR1 and CDR2: LNHDA and SQIVND (reference sequence). This CDR3 spans 12 amino acids. CDR3 sequence: CASGQGAWEQYF.

Measured by frequency, this clonotype is medium-sized (0.01 to 0.1%). The rearrangement links TRBV7-9 to TRBJ1-4; the D call from TCRdb, TRBD1, cannot be confirmed without DNA. The CDR3 length is 16 residues. The germline gives CDR1 SEHNR, CDR2 FQNEAQ (reference sequence). Here the CDR3 reads CASSLGGTETGEKLFF.

This clonotype is labeled medium-sized based on frequency. Here the CDR3 reads CASSRTGPYEQYF. This chain joins TRBV12-3 or TRBV12-4 and TRBJ2-7; TCRdb reports TRBD1, a call that lacks DNA to check it against. This CDR3 contains 13 residues.

In terms of frequency, this clonotype is medium-sized (0.01 to 0.1%). The chain employs TRBV4-1 and TRBJ1-1; TCRdb proposes TRBD1, but this gene call is untestable without DNA. Germline-derived CDR1 and CDR2 are MGHRA and YSYEKL. The length of the CDR3 is 15 residues. The CDR3 reads CASSHTDRENTEAFF.

By frequency, this clonotype is medium-sized. The chain has TRBV4-2 and TRBJ1-5. This CDR3 has 16 amino acids. Germline V gene lookup returns CDR1 LGHNA and CDR2 YNFKEQ. CDR3 sequence: CASSQDPGSGLRPQHF.

This sequence joins TRBV15 and TRBJ2-1; TCRdb's D call of TRBD2 is untestable without DNA. The CDR3 length is 18 residues. Germline V gene sequence: CDR1 LNHNV, CDR2 YYDKDF (reference sequence). CDR3 residues: CATSRDLTPSPPYNEQFF.

This clonotype is medium-sized by frequency. The chain combines TRBV10-3 with TRBJ1-5; TCRdb lists TRBD1, though no DNA is available to test this call. The CDR3 contains 16 residues. Germline CDR1 ENHRY, CDR2 SYGVKD. The CDR3 here is CAISDLGTGINQPQHF.

V gene TRBV5-4 combines with J gene TRBJ2-1. In germline, CDR1 is SGHNT, CDR2 YYREEE (reference sequence). This CDR3 spans 12 amino acids. CDR3: CASSLVSDEQFF.

This rearrangement joins TRBV20-1 to TRBJ1-6. This CDR3 is built from 16 residues. Germline loops: CDR1 DFQATT, CDR2 SNEGSKA (reference sequence). The CDR3: CSARDPQNSYNSPLHF.

V gene TRBV6-5 combines with J gene TRBJ2-2; TCRdb's assignment of TRBD2 cannot be checked, as there is no DNA. Germline-derived CDR1 and CDR2 are MNHEY and SVGAGI. The CDR3 consists of 17 residues. CDR3: CASSYDRGLAFSGELFF.

The CDR3 here is CSATGASPTEAFF. The V and J genes are TRBV20-1 and TRBJ1-1. CDR1 and CDR2 from the germline V gene are DFQATT and SNEGSKA (reference sequence). There are 13 residues in the CDR3.

This clonotype is called medium-sized based on its frequency. This chain links TRBV19 with TRBJ2-1; the D gene TCRdb calls, TRBD2, cannot be checked with no DNA. Germline assignment: CDR1 LNHDA and CDR2 SQIVND (reference sequence). The CDR3 is made up of 15 amino acids. The CDR3 loop reads CASSLTSGGYNEQFF.

The rearrangement links TRBV5-4 to TRBJ1-3. Germline V gives CDR1 SGHNT, CDR2 YYREEE (reference sequence). This CDR3 region has 13 residues. CDR3 region: CASSWDPRDTIYF.

V is TRBV18 and J is TRBJ1-2. Germline loops: CDR1 KGHSH, CDR2 LQKENI. The CDR3 is 11 amino acids. The CDR3 is CASSSTGGYTF. The variable domain in full, completed from reference TRBV18 and TRBJ1-2, reads NAGVMQNPRHLVRRRGQEARLRCSPMKGHSHVYWYRQLPEEGLKFMVYLQKENIIDESGMPKERFSAEFPKEGPSILRIQQVVRGDSAAYFCASSSTGGYTFGSGTRLTVV.

This clonotype is identified as medium-sized from frequency. The chain is built from TRBV6-5 and TRBJ2-3; absent DNA, TCRdb's TRBD1 call cannot be checked. The germline V gene has CDR1 MNHEY and CDR2 SVGAGI. The CDR3 extends over 15 amino acids. The CDR3 sequence: CASSPREERTDTQYF.

By frequency, this clonotype is medium-sized. The rearrangement links TRBV29-1 to TRBJ1-3. Germline V CDR1 and CDR2: SQVTM, ANQGSEA. This CDR3 is built from 15 residues. The CDR3 loop reads CSVEERHRSGNTIYF. Full variable domain (outside the CDR3, taken from reference TRBV29-1 and TRBJ1-3): SAVISQKPSRDICQRGTSLTIQCQVDSQVTMMFWYRQQPGQSLTLIATANQGSEATYESGFVIDKFPISRPNLTFSTLTVSNMSPEDSSIYLCSVEERHRSGNTIYFGEGSWLTVV.

Considering frequency, this clonotype is medium-sized. The chain joins TRBV14 to TRBJ1-6. Germline CDR1 and CDR2: SGHDN and FVKESK. The CDR3 sequence is 18 residues long. CDR3 loop: CASSQDEGPLYGDSPLHF.